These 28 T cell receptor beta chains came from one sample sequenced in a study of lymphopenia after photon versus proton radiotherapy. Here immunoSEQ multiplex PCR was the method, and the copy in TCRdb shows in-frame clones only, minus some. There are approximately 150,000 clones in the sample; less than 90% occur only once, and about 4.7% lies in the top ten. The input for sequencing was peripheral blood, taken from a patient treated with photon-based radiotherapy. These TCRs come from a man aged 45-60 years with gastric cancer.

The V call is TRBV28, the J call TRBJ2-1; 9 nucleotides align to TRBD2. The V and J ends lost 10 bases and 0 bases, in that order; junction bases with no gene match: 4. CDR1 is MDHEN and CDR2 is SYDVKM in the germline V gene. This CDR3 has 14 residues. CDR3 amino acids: CATLSGSSYNEQFF. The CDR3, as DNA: TGTGCCACCCTTAGCGGGAGCTCCTACAATGAGCAGTTCTTC. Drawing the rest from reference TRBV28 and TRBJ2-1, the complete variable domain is DVKVTQSSRYLVKRTGEKVFLECVQDMDHENMFWYRQDPGLGLRLIYFSYDVKMKEKGDIPEGYSVSREKKERFSLILESASTNQTSMYLCATLSGSSYNEQFFGPGTRLTVL.

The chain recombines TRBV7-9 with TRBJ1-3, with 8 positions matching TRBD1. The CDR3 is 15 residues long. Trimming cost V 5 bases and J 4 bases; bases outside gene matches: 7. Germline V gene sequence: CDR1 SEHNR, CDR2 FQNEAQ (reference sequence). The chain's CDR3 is CASSQTGAIGNTIYF. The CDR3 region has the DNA TGTGCCAGCAGCCAGACAGGGGCCATAGGAAACACCATATATTTT.

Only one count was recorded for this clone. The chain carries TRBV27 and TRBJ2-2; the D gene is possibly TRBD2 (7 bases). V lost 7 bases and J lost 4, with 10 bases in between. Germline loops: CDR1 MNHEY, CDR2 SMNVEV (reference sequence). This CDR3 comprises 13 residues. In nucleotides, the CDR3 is TGTGCCAGCAAGGGGGGGCGCACCGGGGAGCTGTTTTTT. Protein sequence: CASKGGRTGELFF.

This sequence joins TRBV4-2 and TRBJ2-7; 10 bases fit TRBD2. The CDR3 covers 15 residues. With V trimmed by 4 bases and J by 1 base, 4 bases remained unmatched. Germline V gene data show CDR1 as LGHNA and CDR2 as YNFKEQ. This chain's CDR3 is CASSRGTSDSYEQYF. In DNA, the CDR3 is TGTGCCAGCAGCCGCGGGACTAGCGATTCCTACGAGCAGTACTTC.

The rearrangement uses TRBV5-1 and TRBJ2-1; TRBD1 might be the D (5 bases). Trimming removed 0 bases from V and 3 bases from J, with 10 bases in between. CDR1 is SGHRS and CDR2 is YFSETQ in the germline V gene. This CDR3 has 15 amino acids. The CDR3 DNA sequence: TGCGCCAGCAGCTTGGACCAGGGCGTCTACAATGAGCAGTTCTTC. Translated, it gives CASSLDQGVYNEQFF.

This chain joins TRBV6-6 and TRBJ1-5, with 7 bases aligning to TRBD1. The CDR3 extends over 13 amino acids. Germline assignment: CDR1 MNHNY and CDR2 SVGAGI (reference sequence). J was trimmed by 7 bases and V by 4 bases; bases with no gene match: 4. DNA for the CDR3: TGTGCCAGCAGTTCAGACAGGGTGCAGCCCCAGCATTTT. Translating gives CASSSDRVQPQHF.

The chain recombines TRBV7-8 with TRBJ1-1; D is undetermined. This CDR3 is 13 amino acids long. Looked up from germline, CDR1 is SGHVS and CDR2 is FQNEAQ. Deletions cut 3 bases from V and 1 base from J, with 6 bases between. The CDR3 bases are TGTGCCAGCAGCTTCCAGGAGAACACTGAAGCTTTCTTT. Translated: CASSFQENTEAFF.

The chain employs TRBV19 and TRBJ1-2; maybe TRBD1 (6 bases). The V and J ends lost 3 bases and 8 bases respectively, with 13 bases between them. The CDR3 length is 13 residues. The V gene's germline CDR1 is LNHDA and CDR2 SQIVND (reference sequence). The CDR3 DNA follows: TGTGCCAGTAGTATGGGACATGAAAAAGGCTACACCTTC. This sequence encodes CASSMGHEKGYTF.

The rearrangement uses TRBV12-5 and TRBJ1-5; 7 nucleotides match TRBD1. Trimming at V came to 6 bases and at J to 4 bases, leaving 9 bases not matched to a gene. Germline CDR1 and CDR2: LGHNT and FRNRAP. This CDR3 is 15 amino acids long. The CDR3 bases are TGTGCTAGTGGGGAAACAGGGGTCGGGAATCAGCCCCAGCATTTT. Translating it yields CASGETGVGNQPQHF.

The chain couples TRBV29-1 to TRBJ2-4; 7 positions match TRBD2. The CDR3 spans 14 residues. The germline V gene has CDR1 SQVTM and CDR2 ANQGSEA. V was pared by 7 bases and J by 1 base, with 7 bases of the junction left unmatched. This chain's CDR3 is CSGSSTSAKNIQYF. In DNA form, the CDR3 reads TGCAGCGGGAGCTCGACTAGCGCCAAAAACATTCAGTACTTC.

CDR3 sequence (DNA): TGCGCCAGCAGCCAAGGGACAGTAGTAGAGACCCAGTACTTC. Its protein is CASSQGTVVETQYF. The rearrangement links TRBV5-1 to TRBJ2-5, with 7 nucleotides matching TRBD1. V lost 4 bases, J lost 4 bases, and 7 bases stayed unmatched. Germline loops: CDR1 SGHRS, CDR2 YFSETQ. CDR3 length: 14 amino acids.

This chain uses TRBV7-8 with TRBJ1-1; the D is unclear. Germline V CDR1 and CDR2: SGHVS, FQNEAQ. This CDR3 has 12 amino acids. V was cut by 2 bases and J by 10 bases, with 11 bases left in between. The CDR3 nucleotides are TGTGCCAGCAGCTTAAACGGATTTGTAGCTTTCTTT. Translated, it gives CASSLNGFVAFF.

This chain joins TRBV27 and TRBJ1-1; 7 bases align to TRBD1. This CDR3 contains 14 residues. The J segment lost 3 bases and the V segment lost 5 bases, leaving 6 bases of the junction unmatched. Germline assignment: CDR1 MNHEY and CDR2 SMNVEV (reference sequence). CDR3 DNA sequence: TGTGCCAGCAGTCTACGAACAGGGGACACTGAAGCTTTCTTT. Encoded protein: CASSLRTGDTEAFF.

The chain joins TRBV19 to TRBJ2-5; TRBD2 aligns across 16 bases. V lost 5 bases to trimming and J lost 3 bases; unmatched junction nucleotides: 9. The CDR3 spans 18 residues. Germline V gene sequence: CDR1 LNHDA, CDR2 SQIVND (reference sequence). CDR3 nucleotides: TGTGCCAGTAGTTCCGGGACTAGCGGGAGGGCCTCCGAAGAGACCCAGTACTTC. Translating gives CASSSGTSGRASEETQYF.

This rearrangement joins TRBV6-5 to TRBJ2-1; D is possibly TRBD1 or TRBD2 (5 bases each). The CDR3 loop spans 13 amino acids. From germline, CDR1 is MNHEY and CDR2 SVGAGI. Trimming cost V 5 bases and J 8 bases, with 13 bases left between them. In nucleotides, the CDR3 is TGTGCCAGCAGTGTCTTGATGGGGGATGAGCAGTTCTTC. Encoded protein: CASSVLMGDEQFF.

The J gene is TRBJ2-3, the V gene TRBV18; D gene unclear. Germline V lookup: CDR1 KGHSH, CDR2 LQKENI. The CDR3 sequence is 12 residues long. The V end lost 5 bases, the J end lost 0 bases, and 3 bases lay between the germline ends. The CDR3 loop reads CASSSSTDTQYF. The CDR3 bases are TGTGCCAGCTCATCTAGCACAGATACGCAGTATTTT.

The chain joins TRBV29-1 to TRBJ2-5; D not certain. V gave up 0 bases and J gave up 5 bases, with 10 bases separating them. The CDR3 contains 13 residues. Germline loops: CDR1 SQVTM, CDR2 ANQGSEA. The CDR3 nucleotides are TGCAGCGTTGAAGATCGGGTCATCGAGACCCAGTACTTC. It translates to CSVEDRVIETQYF.

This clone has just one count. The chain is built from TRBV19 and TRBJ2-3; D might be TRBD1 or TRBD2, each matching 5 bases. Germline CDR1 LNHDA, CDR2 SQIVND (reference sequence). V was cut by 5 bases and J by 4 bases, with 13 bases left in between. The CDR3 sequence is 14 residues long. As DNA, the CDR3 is TGTGCCAGTAGTCCGGGGCGAAGCTCAGATACGCAGTATTTT. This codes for CASSPGRSSDTQYF.

The CDR3 protein is CASSPQDTRGTEAFF. CDR3 coding DNA: TGTGCCAGCTCACCACAGGACACCCGGGGGACTGAAGCTTTCTTT. The chain carries TRBV18 and TRBJ1-1; a possible D gene is TRBD1 (5 bases). Between the trimmed V and J ends, which lost 1 base and 5 bases, there was a span of 14 bases. Germline lookup yields CDR1 KGHSH and CDR2 LQKENI. The CDR3 consists of 15 residues.

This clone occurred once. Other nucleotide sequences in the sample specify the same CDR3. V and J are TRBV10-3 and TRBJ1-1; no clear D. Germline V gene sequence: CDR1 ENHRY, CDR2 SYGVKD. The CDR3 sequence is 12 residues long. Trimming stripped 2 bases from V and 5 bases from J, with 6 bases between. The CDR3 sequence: CAISEGGTEAFF. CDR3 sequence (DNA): TGTGCCATCAGTGAGGGTGGGACTGAAGCTTTCTTT.

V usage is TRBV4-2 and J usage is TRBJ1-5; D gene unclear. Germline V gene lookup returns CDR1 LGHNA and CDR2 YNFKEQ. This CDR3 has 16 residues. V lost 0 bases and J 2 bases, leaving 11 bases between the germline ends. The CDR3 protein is CASSQDTQKGNQPQHF. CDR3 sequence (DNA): TGTGCCAGCAGCCAAGATACCCAGAAAGGCAATCAGCCCCAGCATTTT.

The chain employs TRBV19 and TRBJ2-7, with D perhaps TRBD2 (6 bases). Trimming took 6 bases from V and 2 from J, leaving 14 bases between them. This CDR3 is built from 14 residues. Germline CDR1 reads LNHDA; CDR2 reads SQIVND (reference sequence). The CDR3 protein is CASSLSGFPYEQYF. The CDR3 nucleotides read TGTGCCAGTAGCCTCAGCGGGTTCCCCTACGAGCAGTACTTC.

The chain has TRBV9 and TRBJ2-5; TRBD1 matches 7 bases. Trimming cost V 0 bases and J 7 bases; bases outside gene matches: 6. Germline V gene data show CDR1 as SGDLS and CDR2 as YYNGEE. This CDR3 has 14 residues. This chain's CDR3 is CASSVEGARGTQYF. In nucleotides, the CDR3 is TGTGCCAGCAGCGTAGAGGGGGCTCGGGGGACCCAGTACTTC.

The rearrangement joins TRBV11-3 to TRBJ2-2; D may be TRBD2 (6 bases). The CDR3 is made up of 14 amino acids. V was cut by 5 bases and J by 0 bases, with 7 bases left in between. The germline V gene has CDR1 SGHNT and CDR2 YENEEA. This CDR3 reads CASSGTSNTGELFF. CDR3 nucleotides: TGTGCCAGCAGCGGGACTTCGAACACCGGGGAGCTGTTTTTT.

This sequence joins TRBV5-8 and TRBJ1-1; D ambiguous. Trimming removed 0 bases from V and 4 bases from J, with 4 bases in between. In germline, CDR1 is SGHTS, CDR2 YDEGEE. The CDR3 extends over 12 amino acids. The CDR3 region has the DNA TGTGCCAGCAGCTTGGTTTTCACTGAAGCTTTCTTT. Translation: CASSLVFTEAFF.

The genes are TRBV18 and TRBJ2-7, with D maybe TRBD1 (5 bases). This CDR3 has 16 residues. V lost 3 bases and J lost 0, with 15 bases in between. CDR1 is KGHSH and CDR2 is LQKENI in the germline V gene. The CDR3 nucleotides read TGTGCCAGCTCACCCGACTCAGGGTCCTTCTCCTACGAGCAGTACTTC. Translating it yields CASSPDSGSFSYEQYF.

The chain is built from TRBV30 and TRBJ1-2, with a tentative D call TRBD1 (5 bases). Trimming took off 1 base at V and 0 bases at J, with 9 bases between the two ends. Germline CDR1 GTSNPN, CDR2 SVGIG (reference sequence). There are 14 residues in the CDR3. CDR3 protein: CAWSGTSTNYGYTF. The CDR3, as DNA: TGTGCCTGGAGTGGGACATCCACTAACTATGGCTACACCTTC.

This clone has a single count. As DNA, the CDR3 is TGCGCCAGCAGCTCGCCGGAGGGGGCAGAAAACATTCAGTACTTC. Amino acids: CASSSPEGAENIQYF. The chain employs TRBV5-1 and TRBJ2-4, with a possible D match to TRBD1 (7 bases). The ends were cut back, 3 bases at V and 5 bases at J, with 15 bases in the middle. The CDR3 has 15 residues. Germline assignment: CDR1 SGHRS and CDR2 YFSETQ.